The entry below gives a single T cell receptor (beta chain) sequence along with its context. Its antigen is unknown. TCRdb keeps only in-frame clones here, not all; method: immunoSEQ multiplex PCR. The top ten hold around a tenth of the sample, which has roughly 150,000 clones, roughly 90% seen once. Germline-derived CDR1 and CDR2 are LGHNA and YNFKEQ. V trimming: 0 bases; J trimming: 0 bases; junction bases outside the gene matches: 5. The CDR3 spans 17 residues. This record belongs to a study of cytomegalovirus exposure and HLA in healthy donors. Study-level information: In a later analysis, the 120 or so validation repertoires were reported to have used the same platform as the 600 to 700 first-cohort repertoires. Study-wide findings and caveats: The tendency of first-cohort TCR clusters to co-occur in the 120 or so validation repertoires emerged from a later analysis. Researchers counted about 150 TCR beta chains as cytomegalovirus-associated.

This clonotype was obtained from a woman under 30 in good health and CMV-seropositive. The V gene is TRBV4-2, the J gene TRBJ2-7, with TRBD2 identical over 10 bases. Material: PBMCs. The CDR3 region is CASSQDKLAGLSYEQYF. DNA of the CDR3: TGTGCCAGCAGCCAAGATAAACTAGCGGGACTCTCCTACGAGCAGTACTTC.